The T cell receptor (beta chain) described here comes from a study of blood T cell repertoires in COVID-19. The wider study: Specimens from acute and convalescent COVID-19 originated in the United States, Italy and Spain. From T cells, B-cell-depleted T cells, or PBMCs came the material, which was cDNA or gDNA.

Authors' processing steps: Estimation of nucleated cell counts relied on the amplification of reference gene primers. Only in-frame clones appear in the TCRdb table, and some are missing; sequencing was by immunoSEQ multiplex PCR. V and J calls plus clone size are reproduced from that table; the DNA served to infer D and trimming. The repertoire holds hundreds of thousands of clones, around 88% seen once, with 6.9% in the top ten. From germline, CDR1 is SGDLS and CDR2 YYNGEE. The length of the CDR3 is 15 residues. Trimming removed 2 bases from V and 5 bases from J; junction bases left unmatched: 4. This sequence was found in a woman aged 25 to 39 who had recovered from COVID-19. This sequence joins TRBV9 and TRBJ2-2; 9 positions agree with TRBD2. Sequenced material: peripheral blood. The CDR3 reads CASSVGGGATGELFF. The CDR3 nucleotides read TGTGCCAGCAGCGTCGGCGGGGGGGCTACCGGGGAGCTGTTTTTT.